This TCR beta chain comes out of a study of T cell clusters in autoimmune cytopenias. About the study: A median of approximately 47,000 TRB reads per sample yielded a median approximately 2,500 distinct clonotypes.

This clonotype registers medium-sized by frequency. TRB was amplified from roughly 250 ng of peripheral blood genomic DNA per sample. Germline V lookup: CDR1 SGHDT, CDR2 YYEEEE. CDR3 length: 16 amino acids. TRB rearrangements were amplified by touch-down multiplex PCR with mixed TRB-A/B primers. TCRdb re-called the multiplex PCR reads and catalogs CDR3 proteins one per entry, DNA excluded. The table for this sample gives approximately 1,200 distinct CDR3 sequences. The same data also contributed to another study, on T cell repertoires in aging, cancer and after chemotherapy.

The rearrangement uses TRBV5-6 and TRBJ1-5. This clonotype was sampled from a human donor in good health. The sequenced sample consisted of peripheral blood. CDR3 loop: CASSLAGGRLGQPQHF.